A single sample is the source of the 8 T cell receptor beta chains below, sequenced in a study of cytomegalovirus exposure and HLA in healthy donors. The PCR employed 60 Vbeta primers together with 13 Jbeta primers. Sequenced by immunoSEQ multiplex PCR; TCRdb stores in-frame clones only, minus some. This sample contains fewer than 250,000 clones. The sample consisted of PBMCs. These receptors all stem from a woman aged 25 to 39 in good health and CMV-seropositive.

The chain combines TRBV7-2 with TRBJ2-4; D is unclear. The CDR3 totals 12 residues. The germline V gene encodes CDR1 SGHTA and CDR2 FQGNSA. The germline V and J ends were trimmed by 6 bases and 6 bases, with 9 bases remaining between them. The CDR3 DNA is TGTGCCAGCAGTACTAACACAAACATTCAGTACTTC. Its translation is CASSTNTNIQYF.

The gene calls are TRBV27 and TRBJ2-7, with D possibly matching TRBD1 (5 bases). There are 12 residues in the CDR3. V was shortened by 2 bases and J by 7 bases, with 9 bases between the two germline ends. Germline V CDR1 and CDR2: MNHEY, SMNVEV (reference sequence). CDR3 region: CASSLVGEEQYF. The CDR3 bases are TGTGCCAGCAGTTTAGTAGGGGAAGAGCAGTACTTC.

The gene calls are TRBV7-9 and TRBJ2-1, with a tentative D call TRBD1 (5 bases). Trimming took off 6 bases at V and 2 bases at J, with 8 bases between the two ends. CDR1 and CDR2 from the germline V gene are SEHNR and FQNEAQ (reference sequence). The CDR3 runs 13 residues. CDR3 coding DNA: TGTGCCAGCAGAGGGGTGCCCTACAATGAGCAGTTCTTC. Residues: CASRGVPYNEQFF.

The chain is built from TRBV7-9 and TRBJ2-7; a weak D match, TRBD2 (5 bases). The CDR3 has 12 residues. Per germline, CDR1 SEHNR and CDR2 FQNEAQ (reference sequence). Between the trimmed V and J ends, which lost 6 bases and 6 bases, there was a span of 12 bases. The CDR3 is CASRPSRGEQYF. CDR3 nucleotide sequence: TGTGCCAGCAGACCAAGTCGGGGCGAGCAGTACTTC. The complete variable domain, with remaining parts taken from reference TRBV7-9 and TRBJ2-7, reads DTGVSQNPRHKITKRGQNVTFRCDPISEHNRLYWYRQTLGQGPEFLTYFQNEAQLEKSRLLSDRFSAERPKGSFSTLEIQRTEQGDSAMYLCASRPSRGEQYFGPGTRLTVT.

This chain connects TRBV5-1 to TRBJ2-1; 9 nucleotides agree with TRBD1. Germline loops: CDR1 SGHRS, CDR2 YFSETQ. The J segment lost 9 bases and the V segment lost 0 bases, leaving 7 bases of the junction unmatched. The CDR3 contains 15 residues. CDR3 DNA: TGCGCCAGCAGCTTGGATGGGACAGGGCCAGGTGAGCAGTTCTTC. Its protein is CASSLDGTGPGEQFF.

V usage is TRBV10-2 and J usage is TRBJ1-1, with D unclear. Trimming shortened V by 4 bases and J by 5 bases, and 17 bases separated the two germline ends. Germline CDR1 and CDR2: WSHSY and SAAADI. This CDR3 region has 15 residues. CDR3 bases: TGCGCCAGCAGTGGGAGACCAAGCGTCGGGACTGAAGCTTTCTTT. It specifies CASSGRPSVGTEAFF.

The CDR3 loop is CASSTDRVYGYTF. CDR3 DNA: TGTGCCAGCAGCACCGACAGGGTCTATGGCTACACCTTC. This chain connects TRBV5-6 to TRBJ1-2; 7 positions match TRBD1. Germline CDR1 SGHDT, CDR2 YYEEEE. The CDR3 is 13 amino acids. Trimming cost V 4 bases and J 4 bases; bases outside gene matches: 4.

The chain has TRBV4-1 and TRBJ2-1, with D tentatively TRBD2 (6 bases). Germline CDR1 and CDR2: MGHRA and YSYEKL. The CDR3 length is 16 residues. The V end was cut by 1 base, the J end by 6 bases, with 16 bases between. CDR3 bases: TGCGCCAGCAGCCAAGCTAGCGCGAGTCTTTCCAATGAGCAGTTCTTC. Amino acid sequence: CASSQASASLSNEQFF.